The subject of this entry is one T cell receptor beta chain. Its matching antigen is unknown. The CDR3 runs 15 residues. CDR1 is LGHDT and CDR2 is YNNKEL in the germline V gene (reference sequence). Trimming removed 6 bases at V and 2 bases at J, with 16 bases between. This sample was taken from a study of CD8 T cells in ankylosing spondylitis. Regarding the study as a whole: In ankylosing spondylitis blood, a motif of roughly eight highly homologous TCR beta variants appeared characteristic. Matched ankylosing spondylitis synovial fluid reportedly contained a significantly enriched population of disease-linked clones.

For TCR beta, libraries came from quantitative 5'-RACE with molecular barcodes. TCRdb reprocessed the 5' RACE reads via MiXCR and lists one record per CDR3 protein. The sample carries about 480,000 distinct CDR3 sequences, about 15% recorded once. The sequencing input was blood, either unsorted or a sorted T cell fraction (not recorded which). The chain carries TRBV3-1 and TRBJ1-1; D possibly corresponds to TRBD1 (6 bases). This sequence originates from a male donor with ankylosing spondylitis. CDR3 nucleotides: TGTGCCAGCAGGGCGAGGGACACACTAAACACTGAAGCTTTCTTT. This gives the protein CASRARDTLNTEAFF.